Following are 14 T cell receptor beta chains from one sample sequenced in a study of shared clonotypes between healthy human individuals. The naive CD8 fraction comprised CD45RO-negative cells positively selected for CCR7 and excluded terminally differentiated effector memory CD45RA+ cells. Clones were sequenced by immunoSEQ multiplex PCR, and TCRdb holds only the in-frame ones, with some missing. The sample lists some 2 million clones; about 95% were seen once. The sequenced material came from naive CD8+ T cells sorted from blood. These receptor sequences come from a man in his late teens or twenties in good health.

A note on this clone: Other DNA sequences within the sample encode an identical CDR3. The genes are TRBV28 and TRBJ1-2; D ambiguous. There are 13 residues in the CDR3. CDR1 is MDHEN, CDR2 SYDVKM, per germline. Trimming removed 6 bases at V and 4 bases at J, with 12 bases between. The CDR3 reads CASSFSLVYGYTF. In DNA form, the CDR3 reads TGTGCCAGCAGCTTCTCCCTGGTCTATGGCTACACCTTC.

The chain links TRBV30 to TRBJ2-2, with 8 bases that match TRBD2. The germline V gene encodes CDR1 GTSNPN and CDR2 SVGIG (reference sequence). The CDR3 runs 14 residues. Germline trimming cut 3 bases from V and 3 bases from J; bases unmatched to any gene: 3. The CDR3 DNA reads TGTGCCTGGAGCGAGCGGGGGCACACCGGGGAGCTGTTTTTT. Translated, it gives CAWSERGHTGELFF.

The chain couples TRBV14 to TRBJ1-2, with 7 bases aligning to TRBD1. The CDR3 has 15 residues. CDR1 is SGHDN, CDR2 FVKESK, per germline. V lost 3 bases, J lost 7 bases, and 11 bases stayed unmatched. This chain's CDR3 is CASSQDRRGGAGYTF. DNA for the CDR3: TGTGCCAGCAGCCAGGACAGGCGCGGAGGCGCTGGCTACACCTTC.

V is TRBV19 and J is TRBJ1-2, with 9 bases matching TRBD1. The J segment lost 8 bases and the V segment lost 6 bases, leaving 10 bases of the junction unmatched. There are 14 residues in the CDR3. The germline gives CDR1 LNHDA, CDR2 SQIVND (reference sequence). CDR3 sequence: CASSSPWTGEGYTF. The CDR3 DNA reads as TGTGCCAGTAGCTCCCCCTGGACAGGGGAAGGCTACACCTTC.

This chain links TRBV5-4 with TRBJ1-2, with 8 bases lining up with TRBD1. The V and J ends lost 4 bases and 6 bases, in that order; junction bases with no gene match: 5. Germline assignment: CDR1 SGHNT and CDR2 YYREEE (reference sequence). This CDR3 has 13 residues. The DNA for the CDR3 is TGTGCCAGCAGCCCCTGGACAGGGAATGGCTACACCTTC. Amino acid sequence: CASSPWTGNGYTF.

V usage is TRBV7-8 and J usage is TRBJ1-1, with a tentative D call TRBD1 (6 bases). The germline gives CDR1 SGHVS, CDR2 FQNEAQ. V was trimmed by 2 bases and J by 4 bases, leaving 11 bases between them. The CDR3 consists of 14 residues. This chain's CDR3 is CASSLLVGGTEAFF. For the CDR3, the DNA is TGTGCCAGCAGCTTATTAGTAGGGGGCACTGAAGCTTTCTTT.

The CDR3 loop is CASSKTTGELETQYF. The CDR3 DNA is TGTGCCAGCAGCAAAACTACAGGGGAGCTGGAGACCCAGTACTTC. The chain recombines TRBV7-8 with TRBJ2-5, with TRBD1 matching over 7 bases. Germline CDR1 and CDR2: SGHVS and FQNEAQ. Trimming at V came to 5 bases and at J to 5 bases, leaving 11 bases not matched to a gene. CDR3 length: 15 residues.

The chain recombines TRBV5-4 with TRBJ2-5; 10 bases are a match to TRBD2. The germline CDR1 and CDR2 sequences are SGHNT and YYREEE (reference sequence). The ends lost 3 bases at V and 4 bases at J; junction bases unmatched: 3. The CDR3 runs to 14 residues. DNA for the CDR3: TGTGCCAGCAGCTCTTGGACTAGCGGAGAGACCCAGTACTTC. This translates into CASSSWTSGETQYF.

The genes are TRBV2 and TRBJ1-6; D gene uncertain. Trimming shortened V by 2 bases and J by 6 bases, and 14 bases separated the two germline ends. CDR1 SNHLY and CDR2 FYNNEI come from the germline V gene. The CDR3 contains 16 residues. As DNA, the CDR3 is TGTGCCAGCAGTGAAACATTGACACGAGTTAATTCACCCCTCCACTTT. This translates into CASSETLTRVNSPLHF.

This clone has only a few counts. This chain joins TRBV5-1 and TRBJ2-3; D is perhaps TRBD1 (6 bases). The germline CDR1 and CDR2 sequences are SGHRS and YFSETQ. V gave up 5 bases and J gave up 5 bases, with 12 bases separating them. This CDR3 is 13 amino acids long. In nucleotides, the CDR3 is TGCGCCAGCAGGGAAGGGGGTGTAGATACGCAGTATTTT. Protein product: CASREGGVDTQYF.

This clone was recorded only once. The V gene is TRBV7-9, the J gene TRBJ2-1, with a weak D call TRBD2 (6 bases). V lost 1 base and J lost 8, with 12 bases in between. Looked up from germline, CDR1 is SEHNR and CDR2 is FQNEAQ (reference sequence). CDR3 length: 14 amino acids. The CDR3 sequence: CASSLDGGMDEQFF. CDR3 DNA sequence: TGTGCCAGCAGCTTAGACGGCGGGATGGATGAGCAGTTCTTC.

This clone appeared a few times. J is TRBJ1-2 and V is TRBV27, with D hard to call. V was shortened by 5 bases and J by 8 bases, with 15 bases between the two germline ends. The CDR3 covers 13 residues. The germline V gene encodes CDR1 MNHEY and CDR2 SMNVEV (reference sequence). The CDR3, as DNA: TGTGCCAGCAGTATTCGACACACCGGCGGCTACACCTTC. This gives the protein CASSIRHTGGYTF.

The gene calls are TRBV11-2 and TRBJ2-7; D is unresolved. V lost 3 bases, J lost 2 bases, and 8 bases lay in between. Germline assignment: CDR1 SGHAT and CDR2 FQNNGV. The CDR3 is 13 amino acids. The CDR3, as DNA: TGTGCCAGCAGCTTGGCAGACACCTACGAGCAGTACTTC. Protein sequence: CASSLADTYEQYF.

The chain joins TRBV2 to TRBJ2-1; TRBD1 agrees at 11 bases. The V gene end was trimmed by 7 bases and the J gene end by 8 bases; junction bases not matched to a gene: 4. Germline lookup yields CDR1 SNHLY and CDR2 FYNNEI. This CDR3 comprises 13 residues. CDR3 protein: CASTGQGAYEQFF. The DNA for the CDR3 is TGTGCCAGCACCGGACAGGGGGCGTATGAGCAGTTCTTC.